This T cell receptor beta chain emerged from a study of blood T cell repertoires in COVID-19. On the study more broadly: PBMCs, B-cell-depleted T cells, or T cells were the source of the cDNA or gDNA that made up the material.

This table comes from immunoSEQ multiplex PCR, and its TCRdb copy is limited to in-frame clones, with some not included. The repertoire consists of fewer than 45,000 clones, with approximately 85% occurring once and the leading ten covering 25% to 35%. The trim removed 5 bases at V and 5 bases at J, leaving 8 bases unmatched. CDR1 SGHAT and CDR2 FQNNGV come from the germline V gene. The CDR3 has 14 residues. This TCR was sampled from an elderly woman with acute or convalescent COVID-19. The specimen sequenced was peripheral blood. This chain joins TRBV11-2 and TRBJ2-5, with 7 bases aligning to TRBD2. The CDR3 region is CASSPGLVGETQYF. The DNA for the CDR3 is TGTGCCAGCAGCCCTGGACTAGTAGGGGAGACCCAGTACTTC.